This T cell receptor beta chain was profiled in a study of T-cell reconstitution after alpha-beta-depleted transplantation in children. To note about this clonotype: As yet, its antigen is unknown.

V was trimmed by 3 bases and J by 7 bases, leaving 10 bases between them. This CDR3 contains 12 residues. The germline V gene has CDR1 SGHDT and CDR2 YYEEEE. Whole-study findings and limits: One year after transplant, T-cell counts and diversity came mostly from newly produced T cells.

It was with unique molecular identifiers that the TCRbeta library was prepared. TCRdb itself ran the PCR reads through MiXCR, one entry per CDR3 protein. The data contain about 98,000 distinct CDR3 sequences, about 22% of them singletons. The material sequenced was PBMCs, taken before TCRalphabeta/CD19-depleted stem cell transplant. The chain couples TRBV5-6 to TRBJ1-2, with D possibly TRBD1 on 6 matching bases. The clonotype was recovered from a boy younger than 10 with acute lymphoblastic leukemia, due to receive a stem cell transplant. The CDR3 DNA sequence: TGTGCCAGCAGCTGGGGGCCGGGTGGCTACACCTTC. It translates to CASSWGPGGYTF.